Here is one TCR beta chain with its context. Its antigen is unidentified. In germline, CDR1 is SGHTA, CDR2 FQGNSA. Trimming at V came to 4 bases and at J to 8 bases, leaving 12 bases not matched to a gene. The length of the CDR3 is 15 residues. The PCR was carried out with 60 Vbeta primers and 13 Jbeta primers. Only in-frame clones appear in the TCRdb table, and some are missing; sequencing was by immunoSEQ multiplex PCR. In the table there are about 110,000 clones, 82% of which are singletons. This sample is drawn from a study of cytomegalovirus exposure and HLA in healthy donors. Findings of the study overall: The authors enumerated around 150 TCR beta chains as linked to cytomegalovirus.

The sequenced sample was PBMCs. This receptor was identified in a man younger than 40 in good health and CMV-seropositive. This chain links TRBV7-2 with TRBJ1-2; TRBD1 aligns across 8 bases. CDR3 in amino acids: CASSYQSGQGGGYTF. The CDR3 bases are TGTGCCAGCAGCTACCAAAGCGGACAGGGTGGAGGCTACACCTTC.